These T cell receptor beta chains were read from a single sample in a study of shared clonotypes between healthy human individuals. This table comes from immunoSEQ multiplex PCR, and its TCRdb copy is limited to in-frame clones, with some not included. The sample shows under 850,000 clones, roughly 72% of them seen only once. Sequencing input: memory CD4+ T cells sorted from blood. Receptor source: a woman in her twenties or thirties in good health. Both conserved end residues are part of each CDR3. Fields, in order: D gene, J gene, V gene, clone size, CDR3 DNA, CDR3 protein. D genes are given only for firm matches. Not all rows give a size; the values are once, few, many and, for expanded clones, a class.

>.|TRBJ2-5|TRBV5-1|.
TGCGCCAGCAGCTTTTCGGGGGCTCAAGAGACCCAGTACTTC
CASSFSGAQETQYF
>.|TRBJ2-3|TRBV27|once
TGTGCCAGCAGGTCCAGGGCACTCTGGTTGGGGGAACGAACAGATACGCAGTATTTT
CASRSRALWLGERTDTQYF
>.|TRBJ2-3|TRBV7-9|.
TGTGCCAGCAGCGCGGGGACGTCGGACCCAGATACGCAGTATTTT
CASSAGTSDPDTQYF
>TRBD2|TRBJ2-7|TRBV18|.
TGTGCCAGCTCACCTGCCGGGGGGGCCTACGAGCAGTACTTC
CASSPAGGAYEQYF
>.|TRBJ2-3|TRBV27|.
TGTGCCAGCGCAGGACTTAGCACAGATACGCAGTATTTT
CASAGLSTDTQYF
>.|TRBJ1-1|TRBV28|few
TGTGCCAGCAGTTTACCTAGGAACACTGAAGCTTTCTTT
CASSLPRNTEAFF
>TRBD2|TRBJ2-3|TRBV5-1|.
TGCGCCAGCAGCCCGATGACTAGCGGGAGTACAGATACGCAGTATTTT
CASSPMTSGSTDTQYF
>.|TRBJ1-2|TRBV6-6|.
TGTGCCAGCAGCCTGTCGGGATATGGCTACACCTTC
CASSLSGYGYTF
>.|TRBJ2-4|TRBV5-4|.
TGTGCCAGCAGCTTGGGAGTCGACCCCAAAAACATTCAGTACTTC
CASSLGVDPKNIQYF
>.|TRBJ1-2|TRBV29-1|medium-sized
TGCAGCCCGGACTATGGCTACACCTTC
CSPDYGYTF
>TRBD1|TRBJ1-2|TRBV19|.
TGTGCCAGTAGAACAGGGGGGAATCCTATGCGCTACACCTTC
CASRTGGNPMRYTF
>.|TRBJ1-2|TRBV28|.
TGTGCCAGCAGTACCAGGGCGCCCAATGGCTACACCTTC
CASSTRAPNGYTF
>.|TRBJ2-7|TRBV27|few
TGTGCCAGCCCCCGGGAAGGGGATCGCTACGAGCAGTACTTC
CASPREGDRYEQYF
>TRBD1|TRBJ2-7|TRBV2|.
TGTGCCAGCAAGCCGGACAGGTTAAAATACGAGCAGTACTTC
CASKPDRLKYEQYF
>.|TRBJ2-3|TRBV27|once
TGTGCCAGCAGTGATTCGTTGGTCGATACGCAGTATTTT
CASSDSLVDTQYF
>.|TRBJ1-3|TRBV2|.
TGTGCCGGCCGACAGGACTCTGGAAACACCATATATTTT
CAGRQDSGNTIYF
>.|TRBJ2-1|TRBV6-5|.
TGTGCCAGTGGGAGAGGGGAATCCAATGAGCAGTTCTTC
CASGRGESNEQFF
>TRBD1|TRBJ2-7|TRBV28|.
TGTGCCAGCAGTTCCCCGACAGGGATCAACTACGAGCAGTACTTC
CASSSPTGINYEQYF
>.|TRBJ2-5|TRBV5-8|few
TGTGCCAGCAGCTTTAACCGGGACACACAAGAGACCCAGTACTTC
CASSFNRDTQETQYF
>.|TRBJ2-1|TRBV6-1|.
TGTGCCAGCAGCGTAGGTCGGGAGGGGGCCAATGAGCAGTTCTTC
CASSVGREGANEQFF
>TRBD2|TRBJ2-5|TRBV5-4|.
TGTGCCAGCAGCCAACGGAGGGCTAGCGGGAGGGACCAAGAGACCCAGTACTTC
CASSQRRASGRDQETQYF
>.|TRBJ2-7|TRBV6-6|.
TGTGCCAGCAGTTATGGTGGGAGATACGAGCAGTACTTC
CASSYGGRYEQYF
>.|TRBJ1-2|TRBV27|.
TGTGCCAGCAGTTTATCCGCGGGGGCAGGGGTCGGTGGCTACACCTTC
CASSLSAGAGVGGYTF
>.|TRBJ2-1|TRBV30|.
TGTGCCTGGAGCGGAATAAACCCCTACAATGAGCAGTTCTTC
CAWSGINPYNEQFF
>TRBD2|TRBJ2-5|TRBV5-1|.
TGCGCCAGCAGAAAACTAGCGGGGACCCAAGAGACCCAGTACTTC
CASRKLAGTQETQYF
>.|TRBJ2-7|TRBV29-1|once
TGCAGCGTTGATTCGGCAGGCTACCACGAGCAGTACTTC
CSVDSAGYHEQYF
>.|TRBJ2-1|TRBV19|.
TGTGCCAGTAGTTCGCCGGGACTCGCCTTTGGTGAGCAGTTCTTC
CASSSPGLAFGEQFF
>.|TRBJ2-5|TRBV30|.
TGTGCCTGGGGAGACAGGTTTGGGGAGACCCAGTACTTC
CAWGDRFGETQYF
>.|TRBJ2-1|TRBV18|.
TGTGCCAGCTCACCACCGCAAGGGCACTCCTACAATGAGCAGTTCTTC
CASSPPQGHSYNEQFF
>.|TRBJ2-5|TRBV5-1|.
TGCGCCAGCAGCTTGGTAGGGGATTCAACGGAGACCCAGTACTTC
CASSLVGDSTETQYF
>TRBD2|TRBJ2-2|TRBV5-4|.
TGTGCCAGCAGCTCACTAGCGGGAGGCACCGGGGAGCTGTTTTTT
CASSSLAGGTGELFF
>.|TRBJ2-1|TRBV11-2|.
TGTGCCAGCAGCTTAGGTGAGTCTAGCTCCTACAATGAGCAGTTCTTC
CASSLGESSSYNEQFF
>TRBD1|TRBJ2-2|TRBV4-1|.
TGCGCCAGCAGCCAAACTGGGACAGGGGCGACCGGGGAGCTGTTTTTT
CASSQTGTGATGELFF
>TRBD2|TRBJ2-1|TRBV7-9|.
TGTGCCAGCAGCCCAGCGGGAAGGTCCTACAATGAGCAGTTCTTC
CASSPAGRSYNEQFF
>.|TRBJ2-1|TRBV4-1|once
TGCGCCAGCAGCCAAGTTGGGGTTGAGCGGGTGTACAATGAGCAGTTCTTC
CASSQVGVERVYNEQFF
>.|TRBJ2-2|TRBV27|.
TGTGCCAGCAGTTGGGGGCCGACCGGGGAGCTGTTTTTT
CASSWGPTGELFF
>.|TRBJ2-5|TRBV6-6|.
TGTGCCAGCAGCCCCCGGGCGGGGGAGACCCAGTACTTC
CASSPRAGETQYF
>.|TRBJ2-5|TRBV12-5|.
TGTGCTAGTGGTTTGGGGGTTGAGGAGACCCAGTACTTC
CASGLGVEETQYF
>.|TRBJ1-4|TRBV7-9|.
TGTGCCAGCAGCTGGGGAGGTGGGGGGGAGAAGAATGAAAAACTGTTTTTT
CASSWGGGGEKNEKLFF
>.|TRBJ1-5|TRBV25-1|.
TGTGCCAGCAGTGATCAGGGGACCTACAATCAGCCCCAGCATTTT
CASSDQGTYNQPQHF
>TRBD2|TRBJ2-1|TRBV7-8|.
TGTGCCAGCAGCCCCGCTTTGGTAGCGGGATTGCGGCAGTTCTTC
CASSPALVAGLRQFF
>.|TRBJ2-1|TRBV7-9|.
TGTGCCAGCAGCCCCGACCATGAGCAGTTCTTC
CASSPDHEQFF
>.|TRBJ1-2|TRBV5-5|.
TGTGCCAGCAGCCGGCTTTCGGGGCTAGCTAACTATGGCTACACCTTC
CASSRLSGLANYGYTF
>.|TRBJ1-4|TRBV30|.
TGTGCCTGGAGTGTATTTGTGGGTGAAAAACTGTTTTTT
CAWSVFVGEKLFF
>TRBD2|TRBJ2-1|TRBV4-1|.
TGCGCCAGCAGCCGCCGCCGTAAGGGACTAGCGAATGACAATGAGCAGTTCTTC
CASSRRRKGLANDNEQFF
>TRBD2|TRBJ2-3|TRBV5-4|.
TGTGCCACCAGCGGGAAGCGTGGCACAGATACGCAGTATTTT
CATSGKRGTDTQYF
>TRBD2|TRBJ2-5|TRBV27|.
TGTGCCAGCAGTTTAAGGCTAGCGGGATTAGGAGAGACCCAGTACTTC
CASSLRLAGLGETQYF
>.|TRBJ2-5|TRBV10-3|.
TGTGCCATCAGCGCTTCAGGGTTTGGGACGGTCTACCAAGAGACCCAGTACTTC
CAISASGFGTVYQETQYF
>.|TRBJ2-7|TRBV5-1|many
TGCGCCAGCAGCTTGGGGGCAGGACCCTACGAGCAGTACTTC
CASSLGAGPYEQYF
>TRBD1|TRBJ1-2|TRBV5-5|.
TGTGCCAGCAGCTTGTACAACAGGGGGCTGGATGGCTACACCTTC
CASSLYNRGLDGYTF
>TRBD1|TRBJ1-1|TRBV14|.
TGTGCCAGCACCAAAGGAAGGAGGGACAGGGGCACTGAAGCTTTCTTT
CASTKGRRDRGTEAFF
>.|TRBJ2-2|TRBV2|.
TGTGCCAGCAGGTGGACATTAAACACCGGGGAGCTGTTTTTT
CASRWTLNTGELFF
>.|TRBJ2-3|TRBV11-2|.
TGTGCCAGCAGCATGGAGGCGGGTTTCGACACAGATACGCAGTATTTT
CASSMEAGFDTDTQYF
>.|TRBJ2-7|TRBV4-1|.
TGCGCCAGCAGCCAAGCCCAGGGACAAGGGGCCCCCGAGCAGTACTTC
CASSQAQGQGAPEQYF
>.|TRBJ2-7|TRBV29-1|.
TGCAGCGCGTCCATTTTCCCCGGGACTCAGAACGAGCAGTACTTC
CSASIFPGTQNEQYF
>.|TRBJ1-2|TRBV6-1|few
TGTGCCAGCAGTGAGGTTGCAGGCCCGGAGGGCTACACCTTC
CASSEVAGPEGYTF
>.|TRBJ1-2|TRBV27|.
TGTGCCAGCAGTTTTTGGCCTAATTATGGCTACACCTTC
CASSFWPNYGYTF
>TRBD1|TRBJ2-2|TRBV7-9|.
TGTGCCAGCAGGCAGGGGGCCACCGGGGAGCTGTTTTTT
CASRQGATGELFF